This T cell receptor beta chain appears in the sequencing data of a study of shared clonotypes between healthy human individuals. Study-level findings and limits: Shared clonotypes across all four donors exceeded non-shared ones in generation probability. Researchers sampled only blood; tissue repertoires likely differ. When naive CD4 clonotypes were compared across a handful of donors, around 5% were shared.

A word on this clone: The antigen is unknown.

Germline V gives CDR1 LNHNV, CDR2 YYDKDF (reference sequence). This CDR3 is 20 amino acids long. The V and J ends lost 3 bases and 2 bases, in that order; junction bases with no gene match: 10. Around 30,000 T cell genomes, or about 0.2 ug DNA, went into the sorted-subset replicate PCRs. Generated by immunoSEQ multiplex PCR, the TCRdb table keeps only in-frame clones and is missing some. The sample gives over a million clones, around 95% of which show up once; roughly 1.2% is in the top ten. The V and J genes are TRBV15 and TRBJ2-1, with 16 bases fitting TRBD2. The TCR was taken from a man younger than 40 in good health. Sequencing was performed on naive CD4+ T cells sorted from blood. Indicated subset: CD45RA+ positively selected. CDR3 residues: CATSSTGTSGRASAYNEQFF. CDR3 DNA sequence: TGTGCCACCAGCAGTACCGGGACTAGCGGGAGGGCCTCCGCCTACAATGAGCAGTTCTTC.